The T cell receptor beta chain described here comes from a study of blood T cell repertoires in COVID-19. Study summary: Collection of acute and convalescent COVID-19 samples took place in the United States, Italy and Spain. T cells, B-cell-depleted T cells, or PBMCs provided the cDNA or gDNA that served as material.

V dropped 5 bases and J dropped 6; count of bases not matched to a gene: 5. CDR1 and CDR2 from the germline V gene are LGHDT and YNNKEL (reference sequence). CDR3 length: 13 amino acids. As originally analysed: Quantification of nucleated cells was approximated via reference gene primer amplification. Libraries were prepared by immunoSEQ multiplex PCR; TCRdb keeps only in-frame clonotypes and omits some of them. The DNA was the basis for D and trimming; V, J and clone size are from that table. The sample lists over 20,000 clones, less than 95% occurring once. The TCR originated in a man between 70 and 80 years old with acute or convalescent COVID-19. The rearrangement uses TRBV3-1 (or the pseudogene TRBV3-2) and TRBJ1-1; 8 positions agree with TRBD1. Sequencing was done on a sample of peripheral blood. In DNA, the CDR3 is TGTGCCAGCAGCTTGGGACAGGAGGCTGAAGCTTTCTTT. Amino acids: CASSLGQEAEAFF.